The clone carrying this TCR beta chain turned up a few times. The antigen remains undetermined. The authors ran the assay at deep level. In the study's own analysis: In the immunoSEQ data, sequences were junction-only and lacked quality scores, so filtering differed. The data were produced by immunoSEQ multiplex PCR, yet TCRdb's version contains in-frame clones alone and is incomplete. That table furnishes V, J and clone size, whereas the DNA furnished D and trimming. The sample yields roughly 500,000 clones, roughly 78% seen once. The entry originates in a study of shared clonotypes between healthy human individuals. Broader study findings: With few donors, the genetic and exposure-history diversity represented was limited. The sole specimen, blood, was sampled, and tissue repertoires likely differ.

CDR1 and CDR2 (germline): SGHDN, FVKESK. This CDR3 contains 14 residues. Trimming took 4 bases from V and 4 from J, leaving 13 bases between them. Specimen: PBMCs. The V and J genes are TRBV14 and TRBJ1-1, with D uncertain. This TCR came from a woman between 35 and 50 years old in good health. Some clones in this sample may be carry-over from other donors' samples. CDR3 sequence (DNA): TGTGCCAGCAGCCGCCATGGGGAGGGCACTGAAGCTTTCTTT. Its protein product is CASSRHGEGTEAFF.